This T cell receptor beta chain was sequenced for a study of T cells expressing NK-cell markers. Study-level results: These clonotypes additionally ranked first within the CD3+CD56-NKG2C+ fraction of a few donors.

The germline gives CDR1 LGHNA, CDR2 YNFKEQ. The CDR3 loop spans 14 amino acids. TCRdb reanalyzed the 5' RACE reads, giving one entry per CDR3 protein sequence and no DNA. The sample includes some 410,000 distinct CDR3 sequences. Details on this clonotype: What it binds is unknown.

This sequence was found in a woman aged 18 to 75 in good health. The rearrangement links TRBV4-2 to TRBJ1-6; TCRdb proposes TRBD1, but this gene call is untestable without DNA. Sequenced sample: blood T cells: a sorted CD56 or NKG2C T cell subset, CD4+ or CD8+ T cells, or bulk PBMC T cells (not recorded which). This CDR3 reads CASSHGQENSPLHF.